One T cell receptor (beta chain) is described in this entry. These data are taken from a study of T-cell reconstitution after alpha-beta-depleted transplantation in children. This sample's TCRbeta library carried unique molecular identifier barcodes. TCRdb passed the PCR reads through MiXCR, listing each CDR3 protein once. The top ten clones hold less than 5% of a sample with over 550,000 distinct CDR3 sequences, about 10% of them seen once. Trimming pared 7 bases from V and 12 bases from J, leaving 25 bases between. The CDR3 sequence is 15 residues long. Germline CDR1 is MDHEN and CDR2 is SYDVKM. This receptor was identified in a human donor who donated a stem cell graft to a child with acute myeloid leukemia. This specimen consisted of PBMCs from the stem cell graft donor, obtained from the stem cell graft. The rearrangement joins TRBV28 to TRBJ2-1; D not certain. The CDR3 here is CASTDGSARVIWQFF. The CDR3 DNA is TGTGCCAGCACCGACGGTAGTGCCAGAGTAATATGGCAGTTCTTC.